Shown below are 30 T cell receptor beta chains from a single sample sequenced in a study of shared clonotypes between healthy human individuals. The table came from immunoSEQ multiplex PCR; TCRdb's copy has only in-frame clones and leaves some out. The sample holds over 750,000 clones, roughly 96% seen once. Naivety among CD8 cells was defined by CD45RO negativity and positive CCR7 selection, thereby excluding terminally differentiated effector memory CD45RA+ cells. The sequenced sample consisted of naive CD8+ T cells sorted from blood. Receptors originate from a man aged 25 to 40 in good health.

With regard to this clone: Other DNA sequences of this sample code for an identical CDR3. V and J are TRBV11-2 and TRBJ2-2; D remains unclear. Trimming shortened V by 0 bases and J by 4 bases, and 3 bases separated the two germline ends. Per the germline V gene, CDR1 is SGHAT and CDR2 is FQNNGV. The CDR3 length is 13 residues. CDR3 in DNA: TGTGCCAGCAGCTTAGATTTCACCGGGGAGCTGTTTTTT. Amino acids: CASSLDFTGELFF.

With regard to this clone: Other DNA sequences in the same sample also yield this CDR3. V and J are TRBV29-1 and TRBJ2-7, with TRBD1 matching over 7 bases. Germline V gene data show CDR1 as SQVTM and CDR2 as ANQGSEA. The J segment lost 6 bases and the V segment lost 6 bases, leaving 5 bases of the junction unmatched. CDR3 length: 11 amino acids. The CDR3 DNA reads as TGCAGCGTGAGACAGGGAGCCGAGCAGTACTTC. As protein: CSVRQGAEQYF.

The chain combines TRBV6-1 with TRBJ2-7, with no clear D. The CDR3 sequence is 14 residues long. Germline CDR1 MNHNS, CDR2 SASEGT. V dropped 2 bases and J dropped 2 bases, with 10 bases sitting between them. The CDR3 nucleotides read TGTGCCAGCAGTGAATTCCACGGTACCTACGAGCAGTACTTC. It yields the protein CASSEFHGTYEQYF.

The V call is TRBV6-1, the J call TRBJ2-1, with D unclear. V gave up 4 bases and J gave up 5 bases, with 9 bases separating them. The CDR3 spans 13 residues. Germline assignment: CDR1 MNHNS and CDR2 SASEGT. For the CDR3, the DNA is TGTGCCAGCAGTGGTTACTTGGACAATGAGCAGTTCTTC. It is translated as CASSGYLDNEQFF.

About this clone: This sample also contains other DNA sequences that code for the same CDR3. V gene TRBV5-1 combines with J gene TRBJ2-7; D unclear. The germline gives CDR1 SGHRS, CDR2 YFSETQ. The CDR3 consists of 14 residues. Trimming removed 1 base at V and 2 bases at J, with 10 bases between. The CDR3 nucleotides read TGCGCCAGCAGCTTGCTTGGCGGAACCTACGAGCAGTACTTC. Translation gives CASSLLGGTYEQYF.

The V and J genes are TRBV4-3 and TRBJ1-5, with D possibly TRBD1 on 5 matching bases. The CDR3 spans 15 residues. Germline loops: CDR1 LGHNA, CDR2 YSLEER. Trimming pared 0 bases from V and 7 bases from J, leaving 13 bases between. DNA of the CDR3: TGCGCCAGCAGCCAAGATTTGGGCAGGGCACAGCCCCAGCATTTT. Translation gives CASSQDLGRAQPQHF.

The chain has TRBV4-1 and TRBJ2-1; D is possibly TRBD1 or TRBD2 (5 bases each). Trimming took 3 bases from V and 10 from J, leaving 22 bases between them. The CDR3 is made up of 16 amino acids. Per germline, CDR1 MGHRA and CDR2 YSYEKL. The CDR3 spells CASSQIPRDLQWEQFF. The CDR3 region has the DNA TGCGCCAGCAGCCAGATCCCTCGGGACCTTCAATGGGAGCAGTTCTTC.

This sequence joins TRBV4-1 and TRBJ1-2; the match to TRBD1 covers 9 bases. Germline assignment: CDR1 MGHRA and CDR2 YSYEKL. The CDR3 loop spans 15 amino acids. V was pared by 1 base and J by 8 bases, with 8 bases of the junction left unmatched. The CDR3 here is CASSQGGTGGAGYTF. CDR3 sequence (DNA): TGCGCCAGCAGCCAAGGGGGAACAGGGGGCGCCGGCTACACCTTC.

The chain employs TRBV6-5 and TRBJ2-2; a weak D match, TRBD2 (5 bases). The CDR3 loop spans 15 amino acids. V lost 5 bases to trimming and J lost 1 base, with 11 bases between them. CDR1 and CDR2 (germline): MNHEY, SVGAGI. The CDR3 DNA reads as TGTGCCAGCAGTCCTCCGGGATTGAACACCGGGGAGCTGTTTTTT. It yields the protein CASSPPGLNTGELFF.

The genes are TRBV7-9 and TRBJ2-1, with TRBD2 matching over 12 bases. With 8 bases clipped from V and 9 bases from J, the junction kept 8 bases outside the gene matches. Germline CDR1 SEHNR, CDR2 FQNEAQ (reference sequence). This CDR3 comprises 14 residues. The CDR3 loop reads CASSASGRAGEQFF. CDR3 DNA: TGTGCCAGCTCGGCTAGCGGGAGGGCCGGTGAGCAGTTCTTC.

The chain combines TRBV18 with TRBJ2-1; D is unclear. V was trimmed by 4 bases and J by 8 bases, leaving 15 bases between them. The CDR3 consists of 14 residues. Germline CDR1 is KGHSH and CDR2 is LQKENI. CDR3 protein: CASSRVSGLYEQFF. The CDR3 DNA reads TGTGCCAGCTCACGAGTATCCGGGCTATATGAGCAGTTCTTC.

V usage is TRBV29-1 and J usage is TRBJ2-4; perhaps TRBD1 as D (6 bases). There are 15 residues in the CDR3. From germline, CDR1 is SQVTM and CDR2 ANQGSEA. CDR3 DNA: TGCAGTGCGCCCGAAGAGCGACAGGACGGGGACATTCAGTACTTC. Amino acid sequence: CSAPEERQDGDIQYF. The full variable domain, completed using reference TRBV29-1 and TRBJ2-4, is SAVISQKPSRDICQRGTSLTIQCQVDSQVTMMFWYRQQPGQSLTLIATANQGSEATYESGFVIDKFPISRPNLTFSTLTVSNMSPEDSSIYLCSAPEERQDGDIQYFGAGTRLSVL.

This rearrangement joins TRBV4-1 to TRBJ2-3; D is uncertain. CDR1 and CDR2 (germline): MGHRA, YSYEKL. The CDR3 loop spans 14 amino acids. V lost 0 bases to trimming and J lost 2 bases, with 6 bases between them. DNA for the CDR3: TGCGCCAGCAGCCAAGATGGTGTCACAGATACGCAGTATTTT. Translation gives CASSQDGVTDTQYF.

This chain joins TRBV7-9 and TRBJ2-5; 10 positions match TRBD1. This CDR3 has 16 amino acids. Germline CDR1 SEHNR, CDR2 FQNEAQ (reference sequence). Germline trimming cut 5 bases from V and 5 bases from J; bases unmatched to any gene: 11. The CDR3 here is CASSPPRDRGPETQYF. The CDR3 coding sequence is TGTGCCAGCAGCCCACCTCGGGACAGGGGTCCGGAGACCCAGTACTTC.

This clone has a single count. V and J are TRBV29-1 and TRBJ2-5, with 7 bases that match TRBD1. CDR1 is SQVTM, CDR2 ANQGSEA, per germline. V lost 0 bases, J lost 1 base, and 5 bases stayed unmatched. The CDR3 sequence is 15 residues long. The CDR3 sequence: CSVEDRDRVQETQYF. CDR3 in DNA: TGCAGCGTTGAAGATCGAGACAGGGTCCAAGAGACCCAGTACTTC.

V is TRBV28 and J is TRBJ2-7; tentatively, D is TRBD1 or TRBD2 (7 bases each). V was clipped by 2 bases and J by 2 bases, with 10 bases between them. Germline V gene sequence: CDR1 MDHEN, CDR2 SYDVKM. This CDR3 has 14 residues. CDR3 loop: CASSLQGGTYEQYF. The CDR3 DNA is TGTGCCAGCAGTTTACAGGGGGGGACCTACGAGCAGTACTTC.

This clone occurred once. DNA of the CDR3: TGTGCCAGCAGAGAGCCCGGGACGACCACCGGGGAGCTGTTTTTT. Amino acids: CASREPGTTTGELFF. The chain joins TRBV6-5 to TRBJ2-2; D might be TRBD1 or TRBD2, each matching 5 bases. V shed 6 bases and J shed 4 bases, with 15 bases lying between them. The CDR3 totals 15 residues. The germline V gene has CDR1 MNHEY and CDR2 SVGAGI.

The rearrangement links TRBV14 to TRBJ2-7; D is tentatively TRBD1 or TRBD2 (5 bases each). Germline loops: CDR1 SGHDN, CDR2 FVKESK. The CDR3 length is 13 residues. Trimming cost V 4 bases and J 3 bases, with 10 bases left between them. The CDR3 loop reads CASSPGPYYEQYF. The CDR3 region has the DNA TGTGCCAGCAGCCCGGGACCGTACTACGAGCAGTACTTC.

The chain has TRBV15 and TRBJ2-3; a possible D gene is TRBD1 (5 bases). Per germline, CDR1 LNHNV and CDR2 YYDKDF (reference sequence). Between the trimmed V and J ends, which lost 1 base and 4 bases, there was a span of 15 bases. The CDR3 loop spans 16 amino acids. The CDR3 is CATSRGDSFQADTQYF. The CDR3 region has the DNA TGTGCCACCAGCAGAGGAGACAGTTTCCAGGCAGATACGCAGTATTTT.

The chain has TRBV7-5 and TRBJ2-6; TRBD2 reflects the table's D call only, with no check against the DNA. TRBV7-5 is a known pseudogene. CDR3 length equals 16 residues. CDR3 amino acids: CARNLTGGSGANVLTF. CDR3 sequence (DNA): TGTGCCAGAAACTTGACCGGGGGCTCTGGGGCCAACGTCCTGACTTTC.

CDR3 nucleotide sequence: TGTGCCAGCAGCCCCCCTGGGGCCTATGGCTACACCTTC. This translates into CASSPPGAYGYTF. The chain combines TRBV7-9 with TRBJ1-2; a possible D gene is TRBD1 (5 bases). V gave up 5 bases and J gave up 4 bases, with 11 bases separating them. The germline V gene encodes CDR1 SEHNR and CDR2 FQNEAQ (reference sequence). The CDR3 length is 13 residues.

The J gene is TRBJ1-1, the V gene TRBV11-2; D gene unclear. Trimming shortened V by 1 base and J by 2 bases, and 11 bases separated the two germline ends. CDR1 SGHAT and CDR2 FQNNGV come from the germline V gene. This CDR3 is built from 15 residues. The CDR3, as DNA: TGTGCCAGCAGCTTAGGTCGGAGAGGTAACACTGAAGCTTTCTTT. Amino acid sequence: CASSLGRRGNTEAFF.

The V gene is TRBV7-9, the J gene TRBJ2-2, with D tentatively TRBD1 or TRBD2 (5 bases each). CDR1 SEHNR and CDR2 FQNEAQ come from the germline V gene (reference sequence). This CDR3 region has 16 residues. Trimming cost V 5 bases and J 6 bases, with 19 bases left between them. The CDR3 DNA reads TGTGCCAGCAGCCACAACCGGGACGCCAGGGCCGGGGAGCTGTTTTTT. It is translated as CASSHNRDARAGELFF. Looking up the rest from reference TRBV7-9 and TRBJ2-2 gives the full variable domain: DTGVSQNPRHKITKRGQNVTFRCDPISEHNRLYWYRQTLGQGPEFLTYFQNEAQLEKSRLLSDRFSAERPKGSFSTLEIQRTEQGDSAMYLCASSHNRDARAGELFFGEGSRLTVL.

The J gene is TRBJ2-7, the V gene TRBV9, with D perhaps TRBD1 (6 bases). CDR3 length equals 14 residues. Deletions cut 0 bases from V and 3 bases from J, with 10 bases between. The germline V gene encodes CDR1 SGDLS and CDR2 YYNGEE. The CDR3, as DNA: TGTGCCAGCAGCGTAGGTCGCAGGGGCTACGAGCAGTACTTC. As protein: CASSVGRRGYEQYF.

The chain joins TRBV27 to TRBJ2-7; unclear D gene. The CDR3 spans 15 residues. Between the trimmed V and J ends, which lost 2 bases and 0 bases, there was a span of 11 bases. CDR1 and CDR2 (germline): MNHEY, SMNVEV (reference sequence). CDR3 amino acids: CASSLKAVSSYEQYF. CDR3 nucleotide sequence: TGTGCCAGCAGTTTAAAAGCTGTTAGCTCCTACGAGCAGTACTTC.

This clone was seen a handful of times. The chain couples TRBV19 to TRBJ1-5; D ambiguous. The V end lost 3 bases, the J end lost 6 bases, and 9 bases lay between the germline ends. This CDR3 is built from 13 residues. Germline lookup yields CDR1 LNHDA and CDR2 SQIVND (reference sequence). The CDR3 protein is CASSMILGQPQHF. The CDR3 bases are TGTGCCAGTAGTATGATTCTCGGTCAGCCCCAGCATTTT.

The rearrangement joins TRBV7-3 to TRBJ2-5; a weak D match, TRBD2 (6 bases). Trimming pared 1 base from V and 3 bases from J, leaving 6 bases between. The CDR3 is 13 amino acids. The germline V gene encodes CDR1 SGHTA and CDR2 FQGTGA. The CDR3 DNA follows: TGTGCCAGCAGCTTAAGCGGGGAAGAGACCCAGTACTTC. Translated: CASSLSGEETQYF. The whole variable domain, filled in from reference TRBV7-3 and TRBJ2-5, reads GAGVSQTPSNKVTEKGKYVELRCDPISGHTALYWYRQSLGQGPEFLIYFQGTGAADDSGLPNDRFFAVRPEGSVSTLKIQRTERGDSAVYLCASSLSGEETQYFGPGTRLLVL.

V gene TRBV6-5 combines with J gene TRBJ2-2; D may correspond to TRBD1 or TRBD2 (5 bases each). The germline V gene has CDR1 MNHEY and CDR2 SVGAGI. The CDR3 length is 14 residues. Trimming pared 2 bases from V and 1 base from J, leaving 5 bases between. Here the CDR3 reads CASSYGGNTGELFF. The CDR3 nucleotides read TGTGCCAGCAGTTACGGGGGGAACACCGGGGAGCTGTTTTTT.

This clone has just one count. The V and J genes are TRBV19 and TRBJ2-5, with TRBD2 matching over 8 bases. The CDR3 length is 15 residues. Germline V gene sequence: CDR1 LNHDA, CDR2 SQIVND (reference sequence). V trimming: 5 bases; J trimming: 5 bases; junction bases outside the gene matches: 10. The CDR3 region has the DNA TGTGCCAGTAGTCTGATAGCGGGATCTCCCGAGACCCAGTACTTC. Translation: CASSLIAGSPETQYF.

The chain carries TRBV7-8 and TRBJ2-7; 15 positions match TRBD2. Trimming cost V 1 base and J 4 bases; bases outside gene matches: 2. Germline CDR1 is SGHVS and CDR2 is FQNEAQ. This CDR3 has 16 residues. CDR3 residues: CASSLDGLAGGYEQYF. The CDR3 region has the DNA TGTGCCAGCAGCTTAGATGGACTAGCGGGAGGGTACGAGCAGTACTTC.